Below, 14 T cell receptor beta chains from the same sample are listed, as sequenced in a study of OX40 agonist ivuxolimab in advanced cancers. Data came from immunoSEQ multiplex PCR; TCRdb stores just in-frame clones and leaves some out. Here the sample spans over 85,000 clones, just under 95% being singletons. The specimen was CD4+ or CD8+ T cells sorted from blood, collected in a trial of the OX40 agonist ivuxolimab. Receptors were obtained from an adult with an advanced solid tumor such as melanoma, head and neck, liver or kidney cancer.

The chain links TRBV6-5 to TRBJ1-4; 9 nucleotides align to TRBD1. Per germline, CDR1 MNHEY and CDR2 SVGAGI. The ends lost 8 bases at V and 11 bases at J; junction bases unmatched: 9. The CDR3 is 13 amino acids. CDR3 nucleotides: TGTGCCAGCTCGAGGGACAGGGAAAGCAAACTGTTTTTT. Its protein is CASSRDRESKLFF.

This clone was seen once. In DNA, the CDR3 is TGCGCCAGCACCAAGGGACGGGCCAGGACAGCGACTAACTCTGGGGCCAACGTCCTGACTTTC. It codes for CASTKGRARTATNSGANVLTF. This sequence joins TRBV4-1 and TRBJ2-6; tentative D call: TRBD1 (6 bases). The CDR3 spans 21 residues. V lost 7 bases, J lost 0 bases, and 28 bases lay in between. Germline V gene data show CDR1 as MGHRA and CDR2 as YSYEKL.

In its sample, this clone was seen once. The chain recombines TRBV30 with TRBJ1-3; TRBD1 matches 10 bases. Germline lookup yields CDR1 GTSNPN and CDR2 SVGIG (reference sequence). V shed 5 bases, J shed 1 base, and the junction held 5 bases outside the gene matches. The CDR3 totals 15 residues. The DNA of the CDR3 is TGTGCCTGGCAGACAGGGGGCGCGTCTGGAAACACCATATATTTT. This translates into CAWQTGGASGNTIYF. The complete variable domain, with remaining parts taken from reference TRBV30 and TRBJ1-3, reads SQTIHQWPATLVQPVGSPLSLECTVEGTSNPNLYWYRQAAGRGLQLLFYSVGIGQISSEVPQNLSASRPQDRQFILSSKKLLLSDSGFYLCAWQTGGASGNTIYFGEGSWLTVV.

The gene calls are TRBV4-3 and TRBJ1-1, with D perhaps matching TRBD1 (6 bases). Trimming cost V 2 bases and J 4 bases, with 17 bases left between them. Germline V CDR1 and CDR2: LGHNA, YSLEER. The CDR3 totals 16 residues. The CDR3 region has the DNA TGCGCCAGCAGCCAATTTCATCGGGGGGCTGGCACTGAAGCTTTCTTT. Protein product: CASSQFHRGAGTEAFF.

The chain employs TRBV7-2 and TRBJ2-7, with TRBD2 identical over 7 bases. Germline CDR1 SGHTA, CDR2 FQGNSA. V gave up 0 bases and J gave up 0 bases; unmatched junction bases: 2. The CDR3 has 15 amino acids. The CDR3 here is CASSLARGSSYEQYF. The DNA for the CDR3 is TGTGCCAGCAGCTTAGCGCGGGGGTCCTCCTACGAGCAGTACTTC.

V gene TRBV7-2 combines with J gene TRBJ2-1; D might be TRBD2 (5 bases). V lost 5 bases and J lost 4, with 9 bases in between. Germline assignment: CDR1 SGHTA and CDR2 FQGNSA. There are 13 residues in the CDR3. The CDR3 nucleotides read TGTGCCAGCAGCCGCCGGGATTACAATGAGCAGTTCTTC. Protein sequence: CASSRRDYNEQFF.

The gene calls are TRBV6-5 and TRBJ2-1, with 9 bases matching TRBD2. Unmatched junction bases numbered 6, after V lost 8 bases and J lost 7 bases. Germline V gene lookup returns CDR1 MNHEY and CDR2 SVGAGI. This CDR3 region has 13 residues. The CDR3 bases are TGTGCCAGCGGGGGACTAGCAGTTAATGAGCAGTTCTTC. Amino acid sequence: CASGGLAVNEQFF.

V is TRBV2 and J is TRBJ1-1; TRBD1 agrees at 7 bases. V gave up 5 bases and J gave up 1 base; unmatched junction bases: 4. The CDR3 is 14 residues long. In germline, CDR1 is SNHLY, CDR2 FYNNEI. DNA of the CDR3: TGTGCCAGCAGTTATTACAGGGGGAACACTGAAGCTTTCTTT. Protein product: CASSYYRGNTEAFF.

This chain connects TRBV28 to TRBJ1-2; D is uncertain. The germline CDR1 and CDR2 sequences are MDHEN and SYDVKM. V dropped 2 bases and J dropped 8 bases, with 15 bases sitting between them. The CDR3 spans 14 residues. CDR3 in amino acids: CASSLDGRVRGYTF. Written as DNA, the CDR3 is TGTGCCAGCAGTTTAGATGGTAGGGTACGAGGCTACACCTTC.

The CDR3 DNA is TGTGCCAGCAGTTTATTTGGTCAGCCCCAGCATTTT. Its translation: CASSLFGQPQHF. The chain uses TRBV28 and TRBJ1-5; D is ambiguous. The CDR3 contains 12 residues. The germline V gene has CDR1 MDHEN and CDR2 SYDVKM. V lost 1 base, J lost 6 bases, and 4 bases lay in between.

The V gene is TRBV28, the J gene TRBJ1-5; 8 nucleotides align to TRBD1. Germline loops: CDR1 MDHEN, CDR2 SYDVKM. V was clipped by 5 bases and J by 7 bases; unmatched bases: 10. This CDR3 region has 15 residues. CDR3 protein: CASSHLGAGGQPQHF. In nucleotides, the CDR3 is TGTGCCAGCAGTCACCTGGGGGCAGGGGGCCAGCCCCAGCATTTT.

This rearrangement joins TRBV4-3 to TRBJ1-2; no clear D gene. The V and J ends lost 0 bases and 2 bases respectively, with 10 bases between them. This CDR3 is 15 amino acids long. Germline assignment: CDR1 LGHNA and CDR2 YSLEER. For the CDR3, the DNA is TGCGCCAGCAGCCAAGATTTCGGCAAAAACTATGGCTACACCTTC. The encoded protein is CASSQDFGKNYGYTF.

The chain couples TRBV6-1 to TRBJ2-1; possibly TRBD2 for D (6 bases). Looked up from germline, CDR1 is MNHNS and CDR2 is SASEGT. Deletions cut 3 bases from V and 8 bases from J, with 14 bases between. This CDR3 has 14 residues. The CDR3 is CASSEGGLIDEQFF. In DNA, the CDR3 is TGTGCCAGCAGTGAGGGGGGTTTGATAGATGAGCAGTTCTTC.

This clone appeared once. V and J are TRBV2 and TRBJ1-5, with 7 bases fitting TRBD1. There are 16 residues in the CDR3. The ends lost 6 bases at V and 4 bases at J; junction bases unmatched: 12. CDR1 is SNHLY and CDR2 is FYNNEI in the germline V gene. CDR3 in DNA: TGTGCCAGCAGGGACCTGACGGGACAGCCTAATCAGCCCCAGCATTTT. Residues: CASRDLTGQPNQPQHF.